This is a list of T cell receptor beta chains from one sample in a study of patients and donors after allogeneic stem cell transplantation. TCRdb reprocessed the RT-PCR reads with MiXCR, giving one entry per CDR3 protein. The profile shows 410,000 or so distinct CDR3 sequences, 16% of them singletons. Sequencing was performed on blood, either unsorted or a sorted T cell fraction (not recorded which). The receptors originated from a human donor who was either an allogeneic HSCT recipient or a stem cell or donor lymphocyte infusion donor (not recorded which). It is not recorded whose cells these are; they may come from a transplant donor. The CDR3 runs from the conserved cysteine through the conserved F or W. A D gene is named only where the DNA matches it firmly. Where a row states a size, it is once, few, many or the class of an expanded clone; other rows omit it.

J: TRBJ1-6
size: few
V: TRBV4-1
D: TRBD1
CDR3: CASSQDLAGTGFDYSPLHF
DNA: TGCGCCAGCAGCCAGGATCTCGCGGGGACAGGGTTCGATTATTCACCCCTCCACTTT

J: TRBJ2-7
size: many
V: TRBV5-1
D: .
CDR3: CASKDTSYEQYF
DNA: TGCGCCAGCAAGGACACTTCCTACGAGCAGTACTTC

J: TRBJ2-7
size: few
V: TRBV28
D: .
CDR3: CASSPGTSTYEQYF
DNA: TGTGCCAGCAGCCCCGGGACGTCCACCTACGAGCAGTACTTC

J: TRBJ1-5
size: .
V: TRBV3-1
D: TRBD1
CDR3: CASSPRDRGGNQPQHF
DNA: TGTGCCAGCAGCCCCCGGGACAGGGGGGGCAATCAGCCCCAGCATTTT

J: TRBJ2-7
size: .
V: TRBV14
D: .
CDR3: CASSLRRGFTYEQYF
DNA: TGTGCCAGCAGCTTACGTCGCGGATTTACCTACGAGCAGTACTTC

J: TRBJ2-1
size: few
V: TRBV4-3
D: TRBD2
CDR3: CASSQGLAYNEQFF
DNA: TGCGCCAGCAGCCAAGGACTAGCGTACAATGAGCAGTTCTTC

J: TRBJ2-1
size: .
V: TRBV29-1
D: TRBD2
CDR3: CSVGGSGRHNEQFF
DNA: TGCAGCGTTGGGGGTAGCGGGAGGCACAATGAGCAGTTCTTC

J: TRBJ2-2
size: .
V: TRBV7-8
D: TRBD1
CDR3: CASSATGANTGELFF
DNA: TGTGCCAGCAGCGCGACAGGGGCGAACACCGGGGAGCTGTTTTTT

J: TRBJ2-1
size: few
V: TRBV12-3/TRBV12-4
D: .
CDR3: CASSLIRDEQFF
DNA: TGTGCCAGCAGTTTGATAAGGGATGAGCAGTTCTTC

J: TRBJ2-3
size: .
V: TRBV7-2
D: TRBD2
CDR3: CASSTSGGAVDTQYF
DNA: TGTGCCAGCAGCACCAGCGGGGGGGCCGTAGATACGCAGTATTTT

J: TRBJ2-1
size: few
V: TRBV9
D: TRBD1
CDR3: CASSAAGQGYNEQFF
DNA: TGTGCCAGCAGCGCCGCCGGACAGGGGTACAATGAGCAGTTCTTC

J: TRBJ1-3
size: .
V: TRBV6-1
D: .
CDR3: CASRGADLSGNTIYF
DNA: TGTGCCAGCAGAGGCGCGGACCTCTCTGGAAACACCATATATTTT

J: TRBJ2-3
size: few
V: TRBV3-1
D: TRBD1
CDR3: CASSQRDRGTDTQYF
DNA: TGTGCCAGCAGCCAACGGGACAGGGGTACAGATACGCAGTATTTT

J: TRBJ2-3
size: few
V: TRBV5-1
D: .
CDR3: CASSEAGTDTQYF
DNA: TGCGCCAGCAGCGAGGCAGGCACAGATACGCAGTATTTT

J: TRBJ1-2
size: .
V: TRBV6-5
D: .
CDR3: CASSYRTRTYYGYTF
DNA: TGTGCCAGCAGTTACCGGACAAGGACCTACTATGGCTACACCTTC

J: TRBJ2-1
size: .
V: TRBV6-4
D: TRBD2
CDR3: CASSVGGRVTEQFF
DNA: TGTGCCAGCAGTGTGGGCGGGAGGGTTACTGAGCAGTTCTTC

J: TRBJ2-5
size: .
V: TRBV12-3/TRBV12-4
D: TRBD1
CDR3: CASSWDRIRGTQYF
DNA: TGTGCCAGCAGTTGGGACAGAATCAGGGGGACCCAGTACTTC

J: TRBJ2-2
size: .
V: TRBV29-1
D: .
CDR3: CSVPTGTGELFF
DNA: TGCAGCGTACCAACAGGGACCGGGGAGCTGTTTTTT

J: TRBJ2-7
size: many
V: TRBV20-1
D: TRBD1
CDR3: CSASKDRVHEQYF
DNA: TGCAGTGCTAGCAAGGACAGGGTCCACGAGCAGTACTTC

J: TRBJ2-7
size: many
V: TRBV29-1
D: TRBD2
CDR3: CSVETSGVSYEQYF
DNA: TGCAGCGTTGAGACGAGCGGGGTTTCCTACGAGCAGTACTTC

J: TRBJ2-5
size: many
V: TRBV20-1
D: .
CDR3: CSASGETQYF
DNA: TGCAGCGCGTCAGGGGAGACCCAGTACTTC

J: TRBJ1-6
size: many
V: TRBV5-1
D: .
CDR3: CASSGEAGKGSPLHF
DNA: TGCGCCAGCAGCGGGGAGGCCGGTAAAGGATCACCCCTCCACTTT

J: TRBJ2-2
size: .
V: TRBV7-9
D: TRBD1
CDR3: CASSASTGVGELFF
DNA: TGTGCCAGCAGCGCCTCAACAGGGGTCGGGGAGCTGTTTTTT

J: TRBJ2-1
size: few
V: TRBV7-6
D: TRBD2
CDR3: CASSFNPGLAGHNEQFF
DNA: TGTGCCAGCAGCTTTAACCCGGGACTAGCGGGACACAATGAGCAGTTCTTC

J: TRBJ2-7
size: few
V: TRBV12-3/TRBV12-4
D: TRBD2
CDR3: CASSGTSGDNSYEQYF
DNA: TGTGCCAGCAGTGGGACTAGCGGGGATAACTCCTACGAGCAGTACTTC

J: TRBJ2-5
size: .
V: TRBV25-1
D: .
CDR3: CASTGRGAGETQYF
DNA: TGTGCCAGCACCGGACGGGGGGCAGGGGAGACCCAGTACTTC

J: TRBJ2-5
size: many
V: TRBV12-3/TRBV12-4
D: TRBD1
CDR3: CASWTGGAYETQYF
DNA: TGTGCCAGCTGGACAGGGGGCGCGTATGAGACCCAGTACTTC